The 6 T cell receptor beta chains reported below all come from one sample, sequenced in a study of cytomegalovirus exposure and HLA in healthy donors. Researchers ran the PCR with 60 Vbeta and 13 Jbeta primers. Produced via immunoSEQ multiplex PCR; TCRdb's table is partial and in-frame only. This table has 200,000 or so clones, roughly 83% appearing once. Sequencing was carried out using PBMCs. These receptors originate from a boy aged 5-17 years in good health and CMV-seronegative.

This clone was detected only a few times. This sequence joins TRBV7-2 and TRBJ2-7, with 7 bases that match TRBD2. With 5 bases clipped from V and 2 bases from J, the junction kept 9 bases outside the gene matches. This CDR3 comprises 15 residues. Germline CDR1 is SGHTA and CDR2 is FQGNSA. This chain's CDR3 is CASSPRAGLTYEQYF. DNA of the CDR3: TGTGCCAGCAGCCCACGAGCGGGACTCACCTACGAGCAGTACTTC.

This chain joins TRBV9 and TRBJ2-7; possibly TRBD2 for D (7 bases). V shed 4 bases and J shed 2 bases, with 13 bases lying between them. The CDR3 is 14 residues long. Germline V lookup: CDR1 SGDLS, CDR2 YYNGEE. This CDR3 reads CASSPRGGAYEQYF. The CDR3 nucleotides read TGTGCCAGCAGCCCGAGGGGGGGGGCCTACGAGCAGTACTTC.

A word on this clone: A read error may produce the germline difference seen at one junction end. The chain has TRBV7-9 and TRBJ2-7, with D unclear. The germline V gene encodes CDR1 SEHNR and CDR2 FQNEAQ (reference sequence). The CDR3 contains 12 residues. The CDR3 DNA follows: TGTTCCAGCAGCTACTCGTCCTACGAGCAGTACTTC. Its protein is CSSSYSSYEQYF.

This clone appeared a few times. This chain joins TRBV5-1 and TRBJ1-1; D may be TRBD1 (5 bases). Trimming left V 4 bases short and J 5 bases short, with 12 bases between. CDR3 length: 13 amino acids. The germline CDR1 and CDR2 sequences are SGHRS and YFSETQ. The CDR3 spells CASSDQGLTEAFF. The DNA for the CDR3 is TGCGCCAGCAGCGATCAGGGATTGACTGAAGCTTTCTTT.

This clone was recorded only once. The rearrangement uses TRBV30 and TRBJ1-6; tentative D call: TRBD1 (6 bases). The germline V and J ends were trimmed by 2 bases and 7 bases, with 12 bases remaining between them. Germline V gives CDR1 GTSNPN, CDR2 SVGIG (reference sequence). This CDR3 comprises 14 residues. This CDR3 is CAWSSGTTNSPLHF. For the CDR3, the DNA is TGTGCCTGGAGTTCCGGGACAACGAATTCACCCCTCCACTTT.

The rearrangement joins TRBV4-1 to TRBJ2-7; D is perhaps TRBD2 (5 bases). Trimming removed 4 bases from V and 2 bases from J, with 18 bases in between. This CDR3 comprises 16 residues. Germline V lookup: CDR1 MGHRA, CDR2 YSYEKL. As DNA, the CDR3 is TGCGCCAGCAGCCTCACAAAGATAGGACTTACCTACGAGCAGTACTTC. It translates to CASSLTKIGLTYEQYF.